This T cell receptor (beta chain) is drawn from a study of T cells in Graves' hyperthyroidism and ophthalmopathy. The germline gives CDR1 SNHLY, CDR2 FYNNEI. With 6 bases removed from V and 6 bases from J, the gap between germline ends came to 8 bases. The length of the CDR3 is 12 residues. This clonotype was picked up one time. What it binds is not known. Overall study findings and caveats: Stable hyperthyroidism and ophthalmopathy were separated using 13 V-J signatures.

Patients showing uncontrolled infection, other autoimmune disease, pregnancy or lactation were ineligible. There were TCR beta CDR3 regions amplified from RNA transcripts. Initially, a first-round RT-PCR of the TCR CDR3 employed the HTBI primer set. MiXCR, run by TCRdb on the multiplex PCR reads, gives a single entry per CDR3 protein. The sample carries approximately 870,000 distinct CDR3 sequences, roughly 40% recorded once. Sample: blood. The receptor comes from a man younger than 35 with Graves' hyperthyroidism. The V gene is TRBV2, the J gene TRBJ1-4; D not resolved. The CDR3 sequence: CASSGFDEKLFF. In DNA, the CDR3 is TGTGCCAGCAGCGGATTCGATGAAAAACTGTTTTTT.